This passage covers 15 T cell receptor beta chains from one sample sequenced in a study of glioma-infiltrating T cells after dendritic cell vaccination (dated by TCRdb to about 2016). Library prep was done by the immunoSEQ multiplex PCR assay. TCRdb holds this immuneACCESS table with in-frame rearrangements only. Some clones are missing; in checked studies, unresolved V genes explain under half, and the rest has no known cause. The sample profile shows some 30,000 clones; roughly 90% of them were found once. The ten largest make up under 2.5% of the sample. Sample: blood, taken before dendritic cell vaccination. The origin of the receptors is a human donor with glioblastoma.

The V and J genes are TRBV6-1 and TRBJ2-7; D is uncertain. V was cut by 3 bases and J by 2 bases, with 14 bases left in between. Per germline, CDR1 MNHNS and CDR2 SASEGT. The CDR3 totals 15 residues. The CDR3, as DNA: TGTGCCAGCAGTGACATGGCAGGCCCTCCCTACGAGCAGTACTTC. This translates into CASSDMAGPPYEQYF.

The chain couples TRBV19 to TRBJ1-1; D possibly corresponds to TRBD1 (6 bases). The CDR3 consists of 15 residues. Per the germline V gene, CDR1 is LNHDA and CDR2 is SQIVND (reference sequence). V was clipped by 7 bases and J by 1 base, with 16 bases between them. CDR3 sequence: CASTLPGQGNTEAFF. The CDR3 coding sequence is TGTGCCAGTACCCTCCCGGGACAAGGGAACACTGAAGCTTTCTTT.

The chain links TRBV6-6 to TRBJ1-2, with a weak D call TRBD1 (6 bases). The CDR3 spans 13 residues. CDR1 is MNHNY, CDR2 SVGAGI, per germline (reference sequence). Trimming removed 0 bases from V and 8 bases from J, with 10 bases in between. The CDR3: CASSYSTQGGYTF. CDR3 coding DNA: TGTGCCAGCAGTTACTCGACACAGGGCGGCTACACCTTC.

This clone was seen only a few times. The V call is TRBV6-1, the J call TRBJ1-4; 10 positions match TRBD1. CDR1 and CDR2 from the germline V gene are MNHNS and SASEGT. Unmatched junction bases numbered 3, after V lost 2 bases and J lost 6 bases. This CDR3 has 15 amino acids. In DNA form, the CDR3 reads TGTGCCAGCAGTGAAACCGGGACAGGGGATGAAAAACTGTTTTTT. Translation: CASSETGTGDEKLFF.

The V gene is TRBV6-5, the J gene TRBJ2-2; 9 bases map to TRBD1. The CDR3 is 16 residues long. The V gene end was trimmed by 0 bases and the J gene end by 6 bases; junction bases not matched to a gene: 5. Germline V gene sequence: CDR1 MNHEY, CDR2 SVGAGI. CDR3 bases: TGTGCCAGCAGTTACTCTCCCGGGACAGGGTCCGGGGAGCTGTTTTTT. Its protein is CASSYSPGTGSGELFF.

V usage is TRBV27 and J usage is TRBJ1-5; 8 bases map to TRBD1. V was pared by 4 bases and J by 0 bases, with 14 bases of the junction left unmatched. The CDR3 extends over 19 amino acids. Germline CDR1 reads MNHEY; CDR2 reads SMNVEV (reference sequence). The CDR3 spells CASSSTQGANHYSNQPQHF. Written as DNA, the CDR3 is TGTGCCAGCAGTTCAACCCAGGGGGCGAACCATTATAGCAATCAGCCCCAGCATTTT.

The rearrangement uses TRBV7-9 and TRBJ1-4, with 10 bases aligning to TRBD1. The CDR3 spans 16 residues. J was trimmed by 1 base and V by 5 bases; bases with no gene match: 4. Germline lookup yields CDR1 SEHNR and CDR2 FQNEAQ (reference sequence). CDR3 DNA sequence: TGTGCCAGCAGCCCGGACAGGGGGGTAACTAATGAAAAACTGTTTTTT. Its protein is CASSPDRGVTNEKLFF.

The gene calls are TRBV6-6 and TRBJ2-4; no clear D. The CDR3 runs 12 residues. CDR1 is MNHNY, CDR2 SVGAGI, per germline (reference sequence). The V end lost 5 bases, the J end lost 7 bases, and 9 bases lay between the germline ends. CDR3 coding DNA: TGTGCCAGCAGTCAAATCGGGAACATTCAGTACTTC. Its protein is CASSQIGNIQYF.

Concerning this clone itself: This sample also contains other DNA sequences that code for the same CDR3. This chain links TRBV7-8 with TRBJ1-6; weak D call: TRBD1 (5 bases). Germline V CDR1 and CDR2: SGHVS, FQNEAQ. CDR3 length: 16 amino acids. V dropped 1 base and J dropped 6 bases, with 13 bases sitting between them. DNA of the CDR3: TGTGCCAGCAGCTTAGTAAGTCCCGGGGGTAATTCACCCCTCCACTTT. Protein sequence: CASSLVSPGGNSPLHF.

The chain links TRBV30 to TRBJ1-6; unclear D gene. Deletions cut 3 bases from V and 6 bases from J, with 15 bases between. The CDR3 has 15 amino acids. Per germline, CDR1 GTSNPN and CDR2 SVGIG (reference sequence). The CDR3 loop reads CAWRGARTGNSPLHF. CDR3 DNA: TGTGCCTGGAGAGGAGCCCGGACTGGTAATTCACCCCTCCACTTT.

The chain employs TRBV5-4 and TRBJ2-2, with a possible D match to TRBD2 (6 bases). The CDR3 spans 17 residues. CDR1 and CDR2 (germline): SGHNT, YYREEE (reference sequence). The V gene lost 0 bases and the J gene lost 1 base, with 13 bases spanning the gap. The CDR3 bases are TGTGCCAGCAGCTTGGGTGCAGGGACTTTGAACACCGGGGAGCTGTTTTTT. Translating it yields CASSLGAGTLNTGELFF.

The chain recombines TRBV7-2 with TRBJ2-2, with D unclear. Germline CDR1 reads SGHTA; CDR2 reads FQGNSA. Trimming removed 5 bases from V and 1 base from J, with 8 bases in between. There are 14 residues in the CDR3. DNA of the CDR3: TGTGCCAGCAGCATAAAGAGGAACACCGGGGAGCTGTTTTTT. Amino acid sequence: CASSIKRNTGELFF.

This chain connects TRBV5-4 to TRBJ2-5; no clear D gene. V gave up 2 bases and J gave up 0 bases, with 8 bases separating them. The germline gives CDR1 SGHNT, CDR2 YYREEE (reference sequence). The CDR3 spans 14 residues. The CDR3 here is CASSLTSDQETQYF. Here the CDR3 DNA reads TGTGCCAGCAGCTTAACCAGCGACCAAGAGACCCAGTACTTC.

The chain joins TRBV6-5 to TRBJ2-1; 12 bases agree with TRBD1. After removal of 6 bases from V and 7 bases from J, the junction contained 7 bases not matched to a gene. The CDR3 contains 15 residues. Germline V gene sequence: CDR1 MNHEY, CDR2 SVGAGI. The CDR3 sequence: CASRPRDRGHNEQFF. The DNA for the CDR3 is TGTGCCAGCAGACCCCGGGACAGGGGGCATAATGAGCAGTTCTTC.

The V and J genes are TRBV18 and TRBJ2-1; 11 bases line up with TRBD2. CDR3 length equals 15 residues. Trimming at V came to 2 bases and at J to 6 bases, leaving 3 bases not matched to a gene. Germline assignment: CDR1 KGHSH and CDR2 LQKENI. The CDR3 sequence is CASSPGTSGANEQFF. The CDR3, as DNA: TGTGCCAGCTCACCAGGGACTAGCGGAGCCAATGAGCAGTTCTTC. Full variable domain (missing parts from reference TRBV18 and TRBJ2-1): NAGVMQNPRHLVRRRGQEARLRCSPMKGHSHVYWYRQLPEEGLKFMVYLQKENIIDESGMPKERFSAEFPKEGPSILRIQQVVRGDSAAYFCASSPGTSGANEQFFGPGTRLTVL.